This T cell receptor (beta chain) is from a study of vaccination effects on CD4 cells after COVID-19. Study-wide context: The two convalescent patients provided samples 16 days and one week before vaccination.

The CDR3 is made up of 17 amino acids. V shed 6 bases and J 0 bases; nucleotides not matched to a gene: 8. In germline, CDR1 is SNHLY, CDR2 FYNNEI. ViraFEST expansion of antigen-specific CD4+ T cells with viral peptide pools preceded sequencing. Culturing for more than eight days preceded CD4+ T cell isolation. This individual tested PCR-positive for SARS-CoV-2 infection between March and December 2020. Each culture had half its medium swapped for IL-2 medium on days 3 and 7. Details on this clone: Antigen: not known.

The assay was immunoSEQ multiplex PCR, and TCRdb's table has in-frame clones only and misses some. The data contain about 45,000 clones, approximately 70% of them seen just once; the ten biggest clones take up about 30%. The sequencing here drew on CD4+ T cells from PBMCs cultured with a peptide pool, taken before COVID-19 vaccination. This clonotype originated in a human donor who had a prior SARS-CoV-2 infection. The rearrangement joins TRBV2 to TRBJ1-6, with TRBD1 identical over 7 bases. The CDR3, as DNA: TGTGCCAGCAGAAGTACAGGGGCCGGCTCCTATAATTCACCCCTCCACTTT. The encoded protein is CASRSTGAGSYNSPLHF.